The TCR beta chain under discussion was sequenced for a study of OX40 agonist ivuxolimab in advanced cancers. Generated by immunoSEQ multiplex PCR, the TCRdb table keeps only in-frame clones and is missing some. The sample consists of roughly 80,000 clones, more than 75% of them appearing once. V was shortened by 4 bases and J by 4 bases, with 14 bases between the two germline ends. This CDR3 comprises 14 residues. Germline V gives CDR1 SGHRS, CDR2 YFSETQ. The source material was CD4+ or CD8+ T cells sorted from blood, sampled in a trial of the OX40 agonist ivuxolimab. The chain uses TRBV5-1 and TRBJ1-2; a weak D match, TRBD1 (6 bases). This sequence originates from an adult with an advanced solid tumor such as melanoma, head and neck, liver or kidney cancer. The CDR3 coding sequence is TGCGCCAGCAGCCCTGAGGGGGTGGGCTATGGCTACACCTTC. Protein sequence: CASSPEGVGYGYTF.